These T cell receptor beta chains were read from a single sample in a study of TIL therapy for anti-PD-1-resistant metastatic lung cancer. Method: immunoSEQ multiplex PCR; TCRdb's copy keeps in-frame clones and lacks some. This table has around 100,000 clones, roughly 65% appearing once. The sequencing here drew on tumor tissue, taken at baseline. These receptor sequences come from a person between 25 and 79 years old with non-small cell lung cancer. Both conserved end residues are part of each CDR3. D genes are given only for firm matches. Rows give clone size only sometimes, using once, few, many, or a class for an expanded clone.

v_gene	j_gene	abundance	d_gene	CDR3aa	CDR3nt
TRBV19	TRBJ2-4	few	.	CASSPLYGAKNIQYF	TGTGCCAGTAGTCCCCTCTACGGGGCCAAAAACATTCAGTACTTC
TRBV4-1	TRBJ2-7	.	.	CASSLLRLSYEQYF	TGCGCCAGCAGCCTCTTGAGGCTCTCCTACGAGCAGTACTTC
TRBV3-1/TRBV3-2	TRBJ2-1	.	.	CASSHISSYNEQFF	TGTGCCAGCAGCCATATAAGTTCCTACAATGAGCAGTTCTTC
TRBV4-2	TRBJ1-1	many	TRBD1	CATSQGDLRTEAFF	TGTGCCACTTCGCAGGGGGATTTGCGGACTGAAGCTTTCTTT
TRBV7-9	TRBJ2-2	few	.	CASSLKRIGELFF	TGTGCCAGCAGCTTAAAGCGGATCGGGGAGCTGTTTTTT
TRBV6-5	TRBJ2-1	.	TRBD1	CASSDRGVRNEQFF	TGTGCCAGCTCGGACAGGGGTGTGCGTAATGAGCAGTTCTTC
TRBV5-4	TRBJ2-3	.	.	CASSRTFGSSTDTQYF	TGTGCCAGCAGCCGGACTTTTGGGTCCAGCACAGATACGCAGTATTTT
TRBV5-1	TRBJ2-1	.	TRBD2	CASSTGVASGRFGQGNEQFF	TGCGCCAGCAGCACCGGGGTCGCTAGCGGGAGATTCGGACAGGGCAATGAGCAGTTCTTC
TRBV7-3	TRBJ2-2	.	.	CASSLGFGGELFF	TGTGCCAGCAGCTTAGGTTTCGGCGGGGAGCTGTTTTTT
TRBV13	TRBJ2-3	few	TRBD1	CASSTRQGSTDTQYF	TGTGCCAGCAGCACTAGACAGGGGAGCACAGATACGCAGTATTTT
TRBV7-9	TRBJ1-2	.	.	CASSLVQGLSFGYTF	TGTGCCAGCAGCTTAGTTCAGGGGCTAAGTTTTGGCTACACCTTC
TRBV28	TRBJ2-4	.	.	CASSMVPGHIQYF	TGTGCCAGCAGTATGGTCCCCGGGCACATTCAGTACTTC
TRBV9	TRBJ1-4	few	.	CASSVDGTTVANNEKLFF	TGTGCCAGCAGCGTAGATGGGACGACAGTTGCAAATAATGAAAAACTGTTTTTT
TRBV7-9	TRBJ2-3	few	TRBD1	CASSLWDSRTDTQYF	TGTGCCAGCAGCTTATGGGACAGCCGCACAGATACGCAGTATTTT
TRBV5-5	TRBJ1-6	.	.	CASSWGPGTNSPLHF	TGTGCCAGCAGTTGGGGGCCAGGGACTAATTCACCCCTCCACTTT
TRBV28	TRBJ2-4	.	.	CASSSPWWDKNIQYF	TGTGCCAGCAGTTCTCCGTGGTGGGACAAAAACATTCAGTACTTC
TRBV5-5	TRBJ1-1	.	.	CASSDANTEAFF	TGTGCCAGCAGCGACGCTAACACTGAAGCTTTCTTT
TRBV30	TRBJ1-5	once	.	CAWSVGGANQPQHF	TGTGCCTGGAGTGTAGGAGGGGCAAATCAGCCCCAGCATTTT
TRBV7-8	TRBJ2-7	.	.	CASSLVPGVGYEQYF	TGTGCCAGCAGCTTAGTTCCGGGGGTAGGATACGAGCAGTACTTC
TRBV25-1	TRBJ1-5	.	.	CASSGYGSNQPQHF	TGTGCCAGCAGTGGATATGGTAGCAATCAGCCCCAGCATTTT
TRBV6-5	TRBJ2-1	.	TRBD2	CASSYSRSGNNEQFF	TGTGCCAGCAGTTACTCGCGTAGCGGGAACAATGAGCAGTTCTTC
TRBV4-3	TRBJ2-5	.	TRBD2	CASSQEMGGSQETQYF	TGCGCCAGCAGCCAAGAGATGGGGGGGAGCCAAGAGACCCAGTACTTC
TRBV9	TRBJ2-1	.	TRBD2	CASSVSPGLAANEQFF	TGTGCCAGCAGCGTAAGCCCGGGACTAGCTGCGAATGAGCAGTTCTTC
TRBV3-1/TRBV3-2	TRBJ2-2	.	.	CASSQGVSSGELFF	TGTGCCAGCAGCCAAGGAGTGAGCTCCGGGGAGCTGTTTTTT
TRBV7-3	TRBJ2-3	once	.	CASSLKGSLTDTQYF	TGTGCCAGCAGCTTAAAAGGTAGTTTGACAGATACGCAGTATTTT
TRBV7-2	TRBJ2-5	.	TRBD1	CASNLGGTGQETQYF	TGTGCCAGCAACCTAGGGGGGACAGGACAAGAGACCCAGTACTTC
TRBV5-5	TRBJ2-7	.	.	CASSLGGLVYEQYF	TGTGCCAGCAGCTTAGGAGGGCTAGTCTACGAGCAGTACTTC
TRBV30	TRBJ1-1	.	.	CAWSLPGSGRFSWSYTEAFF	TGTGCCTGGAGTCTCCCAGGCTCTGGCCGATTTTCGTGGTCGTACACTGAAGCTTTCTTT
TRBV9	TRBJ2-3	.	.	CASSVTGEIDTQYF	TGTGCCAGCAGCGTAACGGGAGAAATAGATACGCAGTATTTT
TRBV7-2	TRBJ1-5	.	TRBD1	CASSLVQGQPQHF	TGTGCCAGCAGCTTAGTACAGGGGCAGCCCCAGCATTTT
TRBV28	TRBJ2-5	.	.	CASSFDVRGRQETQYF	TGTGCCAGCAGTTTTGACGTGAGAGGTCGTCAAGAGACCCAGTACTTC
TRBV28	TRBJ1-2	.	.	CASSLSPTVNYGYTF	TGTGCCAGCAGTTTATCACCGACAGTTAACTATGGCTACACCTTC
TRBV2	TRBJ1-5	.	.	CASGGRGNQPQHF	TGTGCCAGCGGGGGTAGAGGCAATCAGCCCCAGCATTTT
TRBV24-1	TRBJ2-3	.	.	CATSDFHPIWGTDTQYF	TGTGCCACCAGTGATTTCCACCCCATATGGGGCACAGATACGCAGTATTTT
TRBV18	TRBJ2-1	.	TRBD2	CASSGGSYNEQFF	TGTGCCAGCTCGGGAGGGTCCTACAATGAGCAGTTCTTC
TRBV5-4	TRBJ1-2	.	TRBD1	CASSLQDRGSGYTF	TGTGCCAGCAGCTTGCAGGACAGGGGTTCCGGCTACACCTTC
TRBV5-1	TRBJ1-1	.	.	CASSLEGQGNTEAFF	TGCGCCAGCAGCTTGGAAGGGCAGGGGAACACTGAAGCTTTCTTT
TRBV7-8	TRBJ1-2	.	.	CASSLSRGPIYGYTF	TGTGCCAGCAGCTTATCAAGGGGCCCTATCTATGGCTACACCTTC
TRBV5-1	TRBJ1-1	.	.	CASSLATVNTEAFF	TGCGCCAGCAGCTTGGCGACAGTGAACACTGAAGCTTTCTTT
TRBV15	TRBJ1-2	.	.	CATSRDRGWAYGYTF	TGTGCCACCAGCAGAGATAGGGGATGGGCTTATGGCTACACCTTC